Listed below are T cell receptor beta chains from one sample, sequenced in a study of T cell changes during pregnancy in multiple sclerosis. Profiled with immunoSEQ multiplex PCR; TCRdb holds only in-frame clones, not every one. The sample has under 80,000 clones; 90% to 95% are singletons. The specimen was peripheral blood, collected in the second trimester of pregnancy. These receptors were obtained from a female donor with multiple sclerosis, enrolled in a pregnancy study. CDR3s include the opening cysteine and the closing phenylalanine or tryptophan. The order of the fields is clone size, J gene, D gene, V gene, CDR3 DNA, CDR3 protein. A D gene is named only where the DNA matches it firmly. Only some rows state a clone size, as once, few, many or a class for expanded clones.

clone size: -; J gene: TRBJ1-2; D gene: -; V gene: TRBV7-3; CDR3 DNA: TGTGCCAGCAGCTTAGGGGGGGTCCAGGGTGGCTACACCTTC; CDR3 protein: CASSLGGVQGGYTF
clone size: -; J gene: TRBJ1-1; D gene: TRBD1; V gene: TRBV27; CDR3 DNA: TGTGCCAGCAGTTACAGGGGAGATTATAACACTGAAGCTTTCTTT; CDR3 protein: CASSYRGDYNTEAFF
clone size: -; J gene: TRBJ2-3; D gene: TRBD1; V gene: TRBV13; CDR3 DNA: TGTGCCAGCAGCTTAGTAGTCCGGACAGGGGCGGGCACAGATACGCAGTATTTT; CDR3 protein: CASSLVVRTGAGTDTQYF
clone size: -; J gene: TRBJ2-6; D gene: TRBD1; V gene: TRBV27; CDR3 DNA: TGTGCCAGCAGTTTATCCAGGGGGCTCGCCGGGGCCAACGTCCTGACTTTC; CDR3 protein: CASSLSRGLAGANVLTF
clone size: once; J gene: TRBJ2-7; D gene: TRBD1; V gene: TRBV27; CDR3 DNA: TGTGCCAGCAGTTCCCTTGGGACAGCGGCCTACGAGCAGTACTTC; CDR3 protein: CASSSLGTAAYEQYF
clone size: -; J gene: TRBJ2-1; D gene: TRBD2; V gene: TRBV6-6; CDR3 DNA: TGTGCCAGCAGTTCCAGCGGGGGGGCCGATGAGCAGTTCTTC; CDR3 protein: CASSSSGGADEQFF
clone size: once; J gene: TRBJ1-1; D gene: -; V gene: TRBV27; CDR3 DNA: TGTGCCAGCAGTCTGGCCCTGAACACTGAAGCTTTCTTT; CDR3 protein: CASSLALNTEAFF
clone size: -; J gene: TRBJ2-3; D gene: TRBD1; V gene: TRBV7-3; CDR3 DNA: TGTGCCAGCAGCAAGGGACAGCTCACAGATACGCAGTATTTT; CDR3 protein: CASSKGQLTDTQYF
clone size: -; J gene: TRBJ2-7; D gene: -; V gene: TRBV5-1; CDR3 DNA: TGCGCCAGCAACCCCCAACCCAGCGATACCTCCTACGAGCAGTACTTC; CDR3 protein: CASNPQPSDTSYEQYF
clone size: -; J gene: TRBJ1-2; D gene: TRBD1; V gene: TRBV7-2; CDR3 DNA: TGTGCCAGCAGCCTAAGCGGGACAGGGGTTCCGAATGGCTACACCTTC; CDR3 protein: CASSLSGTGVPNGYTF
clone size: -; J gene: TRBJ1-1; D gene: -; V gene: TRBV9; CDR3 DNA: TGTGCCAGCAGCGTACAGGGCCCAAACACTGAAGCTTTCTTT; CDR3 protein: CASSVQGPNTEAFF
clone size: once; J gene: TRBJ2-5; D gene: -; V gene: TRBV2; CDR3 DNA: TGTGCCAGCATACGAAAGGAAGGAGGGCCCCAAGAGACCCAGTACTTC; CDR3 protein: CASIRKEGGPQETQYF
clone size: -; J gene: TRBJ1-2; D gene: TRBD1; V gene: TRBV6-6; CDR3 DNA: TGTGCCAGCAGCGGGGCAGGGGGCGCGAATAACTATGGCTACACCTTC; CDR3 protein: CASSGAGGANNYGYTF
clone size: -; J gene: TRBJ1-1; D gene: -; V gene: TRBV28; CDR3 DNA: TGTGCCAGCAGTTCCATAGTGCCTGAAGCTTTCTTT; CDR3 protein: CASSSIVPEAFF
clone size: -; J gene: TRBJ1-2; D gene: TRBD1; V gene: TRBV29-1; CDR3 DNA: TGCAGCGCAGCGGTCGGTGGGGGACAGGCCTTCGGTGGCTACACCTTC; CDR3 protein: CSAAVGGGQAFGGYTF
clone size: -; J gene: TRBJ1-4; D gene: -; V gene: TRBV10-3; CDR3 DNA: TGTGCCATCGGGGGGGAAGGGAATGAAAAACTGTTTTTT; CDR3 protein: CAIGGEGNEKLFF
clone size: -; J gene: TRBJ1-2; D gene: -; V gene: TRBV5-6; CDR3 DNA: TGTGCCAGCAGCGCCATTTGGGCCTATGGCTACACCTTC; CDR3 protein: CASSAIWAYGYTF
clone size: -; J gene: TRBJ1-5; D gene: TRBD1; V gene: TRBV18; CDR3 DNA: TGTGCCAGCTCACCCGGACAGGGAGATCAGCCCCAGCATTTT; CDR3 protein: CASSPGQGDQPQHF
clone size: -; J gene: TRBJ2-2; D gene: -; V gene: TRBV18; CDR3 DNA: TGTGCCAGCTCACCACCTACGGTAACGAACACCGGGGAGCTGTTTTTT; CDR3 protein: CASSPPTVTNTGELFF
clone size: -; J gene: TRBJ1-1; D gene: -; V gene: TRBV6-5; CDR3 DNA: TGTGCCAGCAGTTACTCTCCCAGTATGAACACTGAAGCTTTCTTT; CDR3 protein: CASSYSPSMNTEAFF
clone size: -; J gene: TRBJ1-4; D gene: -; V gene: TRBV7-8; CDR3 DNA: TGTGCCAGCAGTTTTAGTACCGCTCCCAATGAAAAACTGTTTTTT; CDR3 protein: CASSFSTAPNEKLFF
clone size: -; J gene: TRBJ1-2; D gene: -; V gene: TRBV7-9; CDR3 DNA: TGTGCCAGCAGCTTAGGAGGCCGGTATGGCTACACCTTC; CDR3 protein: CASSLGGRYGYTF
clone size: -; J gene: TRBJ1-6; D gene: TRBD1; V gene: TRBV6-5; CDR3 DNA: TGTGCCAGCAGGGCAGGAGGGACAGGGAGGTCACCCCTCCACTTT; CDR3 protein: CASRAGGTGRSPLHF
clone size: -; J gene: TRBJ2-3; D gene: TRBD2; V gene: TRBV28; CDR3 DNA: TGTGCCAGTACGACTAGCGGTTCCACAGATACGCAGTATTTT; CDR3 protein: CASTTSGSTDTQYF
clone size: -; J gene: TRBJ2-3; D gene: TRBD2; V gene: TRBV14; CDR3 DNA: TGTGCCAGCAGTCGATTGAGACTAGCGGGAGCCCGACCCCCCACGGCGGGCACAGATACGCAGTATTTT; CDR3 protein: CASSRLRLAGARPPTAGTDTQYF
clone size: -; J gene: TRBJ2-7; D gene: TRBD2; V gene: TRBV4-2; CDR3 DNA: TGTGCCAGCAGCCAAGATCGGGGCGGGGGGGCGAGGGAGCAGTACTTC; CDR3 protein: CASSQDRGGGAREQYF
clone size: -; J gene: TRBJ2-3; D gene: TRBD2; V gene: TRBV4-2; CDR3 DNA: TGTGCCAGCAGCTATACTAGCGGGAGAGGAGATACGCAGTATTTT; CDR3 protein: CASSYTSGRGDTQYF
clone size: -; J gene: TRBJ2-7; D gene: -; V gene: TRBV21-1; CDR3 DNA: TGTGCCAGCAGCAAAGTGATGGGACAGGAAGGCTACGAGCAGTACTTC; CDR3 protein: CASSKVMGQEGYEQYF
clone size: -; J gene: TRBJ1-1; D gene: -; V gene: TRBV7-3; CDR3 DNA: TGTGCCAGCAGCTTAACGCCGGTAGACACTGAAGCTTTCTTT; CDR3 protein: CASSLTPVDTEAFF
clone size: -; J gene: TRBJ2-3; D gene: TRBD2; V gene: TRBV15; CDR3 DNA: TGTGCCACCAGCAGAGAGCGGGAGGCTACGCAGTATTTT; CDR3 protein: CATSREREATQYF
clone size: -; J gene: TRBJ1-2; D gene: TRBD1; V gene: TRBV19; CDR3 DNA: TGTGCCAGTAGACGGGACAGGGGCGGTCTAAACTATGGCTACACCTTC; CDR3 protein: CASRRDRGGLNYGYTF
clone size: -; J gene: TRBJ2-7; D gene: -; V gene: TRBV5-1; CDR3 DNA: TGCGCCAGCAGCTTGGGACCTACAGGGAACCACGAGCAGTACTTC; CDR3 protein: CASSLGPTGNHEQYF
clone size: -; J gene: TRBJ2-2; D gene: -; V gene: TRBV29-1; CDR3 DNA: TGCAGCGTTGAAGCAGGTTCGAACACCGGGGAGCTGTTTTTT; CDR3 protein: CSVEAGSNTGELFF
clone size: -; J gene: TRBJ1-2; D gene: TRBD1; V gene: TRBV5-1; CDR3 DNA: TGCGCCAGCAGCCCTGGACAGGGGAACTATGGCTACACCTTC; CDR3 protein: CASSPGQGNYGYTF
clone size: -; J gene: TRBJ1-2; D gene: -; V gene: TRBV7-9; CDR3 DNA: TGTGCCAGCAGCTTAGTGGCAGGGGCCAACTATGGCTACACCTTC; CDR3 protein: CASSLVAGANYGYTF
clone size: -; J gene: TRBJ2-5; D gene: TRBD1; V gene: TRBV10-3; CDR3 DNA: TGTGCCATCAGTGAGTCGGACAGGGGACGAGAGACCCAGTACTTC; CDR3 protein: CAISESDRGRETQYF
clone size: -; J gene: TRBJ2-3; D gene: TRBD1; V gene: TRBV7-6; CDR3 DNA: TGTGCCAGCAGTAAGGGGGCCCACGATACGCAGTATTTT; CDR3 protein: CASSKGAHDTQYF
clone size: -; J gene: TRBJ2-5; D gene: TRBD1; V gene: TRBV6-5; CDR3 DNA: TGTGCCAGCAGTGGGGGACAGCAAGAGACCCAGTACTTC; CDR3 protein: CASSGGQQETQYF
clone size: -; J gene: TRBJ1-1; D gene: -; V gene: TRBV19; CDR3 DNA: TGTGCCAGTGCAGGCCAGGTCGACACTGAAGCTTTCTTT; CDR3 protein: CASAGQVDTEAFF
clone size: -; J gene: TRBJ2-7; D gene: -; V gene: TRBV11-2; CDR3 DNA: TGTGCCAGCAGCTTAGAGACGGGATCCTACGAGCAGTACTTC; CDR3 protein: CASSLETGSYEQYF
clone size: -; J gene: TRBJ2-2; D gene: TRBD1; V gene: TRBV11-1; CDR3 DNA: TGTGCCAGCAGCTGGGGACAGGCGGACACCGGGGAGCTGTTTTTT; CDR3 protein: CASSWGQADTGELFF
clone size: -; J gene: TRBJ2-1; D gene: -; V gene: TRBV9; CDR3 DNA: TGTGCCAGCAGCCCCCAAGAGGGCCCAATCAATGAGCAGTTCTTC; CDR3 protein: CASSPQEGPINEQFF
clone size: -; J gene: TRBJ2-3; D gene: TRBD2; V gene: TRBV13; CDR3 DNA: TGTGCCAGCAGCCGGGGGGGCGCGGAATCAGATACGCAGTATTTT; CDR3 protein: CASSRGGAESDTQYF
clone size: many; J gene: TRBJ2-7; D gene: TRBD2; V gene: TRBV2; CDR3 DNA: TGTGCCAGCAACACTGAGGGGGCGGGGGGGCCCTACGAGCAGTACTTC; CDR3 protein: CASNTEGAGGPYEQYF